A single sample gave rise to the 20 T cell receptor beta chains below, sequenced in a study of T cell repertoires in cytomegalovirus infection. One entry per CDR3 protein, called by TCRdb with MiXCR from the reads. This sample yields roughly 500,000 distinct CDR3 sequences, of which about 33% are seen a single time; about a sixth belongs to the top ten. Their target antigens are unknown. The sequences come from cultured PBMCs, collected from culture after CMV antigen stimulation. Receptor source: a human donor in good health (CMV status not recorded). Some clones in this sample may be carry-over from other donors' samples.

This chain connects TRBV6-2 or TRBV6-3 to TRBJ2-1; 7 bases align to TRBD2. From germline, CDR1 is MNHEY and CDR2 SVGEGT. This CDR3 has 16 residues. The junction had 11 bases not matched to a gene; V was cut back by 7 bases and J by 2 bases. CDR3 nucleotides: TGTGCCAGCAACCAGAAGACTAGCCCCGCCTACAATGAGCAGTTCTTC. Translation: CASNQKTSPAYNEQFF.

This clonotype was observed a few times. The V call is TRBV11-1, the J call TRBJ2-5; D might be TRBD1 or TRBD2, each matching 5 bases. The CDR3 is 13 residues long. In germline, CDR1 is SGHAT, CDR2 FQDESV (reference sequence). Trimming removed 3 bases at V and 2 bases at J, with 7 bases between. DNA of the CDR3: TGTGCCAGCAGCTTCGGGACGCAAGAGACCCAGTACTTC. This encodes CASSFGTQETQYF.

The V and J genes are TRBV10-1 and TRBJ2-1; D gene uncertain. The CDR3 covers 11 residues. V lost 3 bases and J lost 9, with 6 bases in between. Germline V CDR1 and CDR2: WNHNN, SYGVQD (reference sequence). Here the CDR3 reads CASSDDGEQFF. The CDR3 nucleotides are TGCGCCAGCAGTGACGACGGTGAGCAGTTCTTC.

CDR3 sequence: CASSLLDSRTDTQYF. CDR3 in DNA: TGTGCCAGCAGCTTGCTCGACTCTCGGACAGATACGCAGTATTTT. This chain links TRBV11-2 with TRBJ2-3; D uncertain. The V gene's germline CDR1 is SGHAT and CDR2 FQNNGV. CDR3 length: 15 amino acids. Trimming stripped 3 bases from V and 3 bases from J, with 13 bases between.

CDR3: CASSLVAGGNYEQYF. The CDR3 nucleotides read TGTGCCAGCAGTTTGGTAGCGGGAGGCAACTACGAGCAGTACTTC. This rearrangement joins TRBV12-3 or TRBV12-4 to TRBJ2-7; 10 nucleotides align to TRBD2. V lost 3 bases and J lost 3; bases outside the gene matches: 5. CDR3 length: 15 residues.

At least ten counts were recorded for this clonotype. The genes are TRBV7-8 and TRBJ2-5, with D perhaps being TRBD1 or TRBD2 (5 bases each). This CDR3 region has 14 residues. Trimming removed 8 bases at V and 3 bases at J, with 16 bases between. Germline-derived CDR1 and CDR2 are SGHVS and FQNEAQ. CDR3 residues: CASCREQGEETQYF. The CDR3 DNA sequence: TGTGCCAGCTGCAGGGAGCAGGGAGAAGAGACCCAGTACTTC.

The chain uses TRBV7-2 and TRBJ2-2; 10 bases map to TRBD1. The CDR3 consists of 15 residues. CDR1 and CDR2 (germline): SGHTA, FQGNSA. J gave up 7 bases and V 5 bases, and 7 bases lay outside the gene matches. The CDR3 nucleotides read TGTGCCAGCAGCATGCTTGGGACAGGGGACGGGGAGCTGTTTTTT. This sequence encodes CASSMLGTGDGELFF.

This clonotype was observed at least ten times. The chain uses TRBV7-2 and TRBJ2-7; TRBD1 might be the D (9 bases). CDR1 SGHTA and CDR2 FQGNSA come from the germline V gene. The germline V and J ends were trimmed by 5 bases and 0 bases, with 23 bases remaining between them. The CDR3 loop spans 18 amino acids. The CDR3 bases are TGTGCCAGCAGCCTGACAGGGGGAAATAGCGGGGACTCCTACGAGCAGTACTTC. This encodes CASSLTGGNSGDSYEQYF.

The table lists this clonotype with many counts. The V call is TRBV7-2, the J call TRBJ2-3; D gene ambiguous. The germline V gene encodes CDR1 SGHTA and CDR2 FQGNSA. The CDR3 has 16 residues. V gave up 5 bases and J gave up 0 bases, with 15 bases separating them. CDR3 protein: CASSRRYWPSTDTQYF. The CDR3 bases are TGTGCCAGCAGCCGGCGGTATTGGCCTAGCACAGATACGCAGTATTTT.

This clonotype showed up just a few times. V gene TRBV6-2 or TRBV6-3 combines with J gene TRBJ2-6; D is perhaps TRBD1 or TRBD2 (5 bases each). V lost 7 bases and J lost 0, with 13 bases in between. The CDR3 spans 16 residues. CDR1 is MNHEY and CDR2 is SVGEGT in the germline V gene. In DNA form, the CDR3 reads TGTGCCAGCACCCCGGGACGTTTCTCTGGGGCCAACGTCCTGACTTTC. Its translation: CASTPGRFSGANVLTF.

This clonotype was recorded a few times. For the CDR3, the DNA is TGCAGCGTTCAGAGACAGGGGCATGGCTACACCTTC. It specifies CSVQRQGHGYTF. V and J are TRBV29-1 and TRBJ1-2, with 8 bases identical to TRBD1. V lost 5 bases to trimming and J lost 6 bases; unmatched junction nucleotides: 5. The CDR3 spans 12 residues. In germline, CDR1 is SQVTM, CDR2 ANQGSEA.

In this sample, this clonotype turned up a few times. Written as DNA, the CDR3 is TGTGCCAGCAGCTCGGGGTCGGGGCTCTTTTCCTACGAGCAGTACTTC. Translated: CASSSGSGLFSYEQYF. V and J are TRBV7-9 and TRBJ2-7; D may be TRBD1 or TRBD2 (5 bases each). The V end lost 4 bases, the J end lost 1 base, and 17 bases lay between the germline ends. Germline CDR1 is SEHNR and CDR2 is FQNEAQ (reference sequence). The CDR3 runs 16 residues.

The chain combines TRBV28 with TRBJ1-6; 8 bases are shared with TRBD1. This CDR3 is built from 19 residues. The germline V gene has CDR1 MDHEN and CDR2 SYDVKM. V dropped 5 bases and J dropped 0; count of bases not matched to a gene: 12. CDR3 bases: TGTGCCAGCAGTCCTACCCCGGACAGGGCGAGCTCCTATAATTCACCCCTCCACTTT. Amino acid sequence: CASSPTPDRASSYNSPLHF.

The DNA of the CDR3 is TGCAGTGCTAGAGATAGGAGGGCGGGGAATTCACCCCTCCACTTT. This gives the protein CSARDRRAGNSPLHF. The genes are TRBV20-1 and TRBJ1-6; D unresolved. The germline gives CDR1 DFQATT, CDR2 SNEGSKA (reference sequence). This CDR3 region has 15 residues. Trimming left V 0 bases short and J 7 bases short, with 13 bases between.

This clonotype was picked up a small number of times. The J gene is TRBJ2-1, the V gene TRBV6-1; D may be TRBD2 (5 bases). This CDR3 contains 15 residues. The V gene lost 2 bases and the J gene lost 4 bases, with 12 bases spanning the gap. Germline V gives CDR1 MNHNS, CDR2 SASEGT. The CDR3 DNA is TGTGCCAGCAGTGAACAGTGGGAGAGGTACAATGAGCAGTTCTTC. Protein sequence: CASSEQWERYNEQFF.

This clonotype showed up many times. The chain uses TRBV7-2 and TRBJ2-3; no firm D call. Germline lookup yields CDR1 SGHTA and CDR2 FQGNSA. The CDR3 is made up of 12 amino acids. The V end lost 1 base, the J end lost 5 bases, and 4 bases lay between the germline ends. The CDR3 nucleotides read TGTGCCAGCAGCTTAGTGGGAGATACGCAGTATTTT. Amino acid sequence: CASSLVGDTQYF.

The chain uses TRBV10-3 and TRBJ2-7; no clear D gene. The CDR3 has 13 amino acids. The ends were cut back, 3 bases at V and 0 bases at J, with 6 bases in the middle. The germline gives CDR1 ENHRY, CDR2 SYGVKD. CDR3 loop: CAISDYSSYEQYF. The CDR3, as DNA: TGTGCCATCAGTGACTACAGCTCCTACGAGCAGTACTTC.

This rearrangement joins TRBV12-3 or TRBV12-4 to TRBJ2-1; D remains ambiguous. The CDR3 runs 15 residues. Deletions cut 3 bases from V and 2 bases from J, with 11 bases between. In DNA, the CDR3 is TGTGCCAGCAGTTTTCGACCGGAAACCTACAATGAGCAGTTCTTC. Translation: CASSFRPETYNEQFF.

The chain joins TRBV4-1 to TRBJ2-3; 9 nucleotides match TRBD1. The V segment lost 3 bases and the J segment 5 bases; nucleotides outside the gene matches: 6. The CDR3 is 15 amino acids. Per germline, CDR1 MGHRA and CDR2 YSYEKL. CDR3 sequence reads: CASSHPPGQGDTQYF. The CDR3 coding sequence is TGCGCCAGCAGCCATCCCCCGGGACAGGGAGATACGCAGTATTTT.

The chain carries TRBV6-5 and TRBJ1-1; 7 bases line up with TRBD1. This CDR3 is 16 amino acids long. J gave up 1 base and V 8 bases, and 13 bases lay outside the gene matches. The germline V gene has CDR1 MNHEY and CDR2 SVGAGI. CDR3 sequence (DNA): TGTGCCAGCGCGAGACAGGGAGGGAGAAGGAACACTGAAGCTTTCTTT. Residues: CASARQGGRRNTEAFF.